This T cell receptor beta chain is drawn from a study of cytomegalovirus exposure and HLA in healthy donors. Study findings and constraints: Per a later analysis, 15,000 to 20,000 TCR beta sequences showed association with HLA alleles at 0.05 false discovery rate. Later analysis identified several of the most significant clusters that appeared linked to common viral pathogens. Some segments of the V type, notably TRBV6-2 and TRBV6-3, were excluded as indistinguishable.

After removal of 7 bases from V and 1 base from J, the junction contained 8 bases not matched to a gene. The V gene's germline CDR1 is GTSNPN and CDR2 SVGIG (reference sequence). The CDR3 extends over 15 amino acids. Vbeta (60) and Jbeta (13) primers were used in the PCR. Method: immunoSEQ multiplex PCR; TCRdb's copy keeps in-frame clones and lacks some. The repertoire consists of more than 100,000 clones, with about three quarters occurring once and the leading ten covering around 1.5%. Comments on this clone: Its antigen is not known.

This chain connects TRBV30 to TRBJ2-3; 10 positions match TRBD2. The sequenced material came from PBMCs. This receptor was identified in a woman aged 18-29 years in good health and CMV-seronegative. The CDR3 bases are TGTGCCTCATCAATGGGACTAGCGCGCACAGATACGCAGTATTTT. Translated: CASSMGLARTDTQYF.